These 30 T cell receptor beta chains were sequenced from one sample in a study of long-term antiretroviral therapy in people with HIV (dated by TCRdb to 2021 to 2024). The immunoSEQ hsTCRB v3.0 assay was used at survey level resolution to sequence the TRB variable region. In TCRdb, the immuneACCESS table is reduced to in-frame sequences with V and J assigned. These tables do not hold every clone; where another copy was compared, an unresolved V gene accounts for under half, and the others remain unexplained. The sample yields around 22,000 clones; 85% to 95% were counted once. The ten top clones hold about 2% of the sample. The sample consisted of unsorted PBMCs, taken about 4.9 years after starting antiretroviral therapy. The receptors come from a woman between 50 and 59 years old with HIV.

The chain joins TRBV6-6 to TRBJ2-7; TRBD1 matches at 8 bases. Germline values: CDR1 MNHNY, CDR2 SVGAGI (reference sequence). This CDR3 contains 14 residues. Unmatched junction bases numbered 8, after V lost 7 bases and J lost 3 bases. For the CDR3, the DNA is TGTGCCAGCACCCACCGGGACAGGAGCTACGAGCAGTACTTC. Protein: CASTHRDRSYEQYF.

The V call is TRBV5-6, the J call TRBJ2-7; unclear D gene. V was shortened by 4 bases and J by 6 bases, with 11 bases between the two germline ends. CDR1 is SGHDT, CDR2 YYEEEE, per germline. The CDR3 runs to 12 residues. Here the CDR3 reads CASSLTPAEQYF. The CDR3 nucleotides are TGTGCCAGCAGCCTAACTCCTGCCGAGCAGTACTTC.

This chain connects TRBV5-1 to TRBJ2-5, with TRBD2 matching over 13 bases. V shed 5 bases, J shed 5 bases, and the junction held 0 bases outside the gene matches. CDR1 SGHRS and CDR2 YFSETQ come from the germline V gene. The CDR3 loop spans 13 amino acids. The CDR3 bases are TGCGCCAGCAGACTAGCGGGAGGGGAGACCCAGTACTTC. It is translated as CASRLAGGETQYF.

This clone appeared once. The chain employs TRBV2 and TRBJ2-3; 7 bases map to TRBD1. V shed 6 bases, J shed 2 bases, and the junction held 2 bases outside the gene matches. Germline loops: CDR1 SNHLY, CDR2 FYNNEI. CDR3 length: 13 residues. The chain's CDR3 is CASRRGPTDTQYF. DNA of the CDR3: TGTGCCAGCAGGAGGGGGCCCACAGATACGCAGTATTTT.

This clone was counted once. This chain uses TRBV13 with TRBJ2-5, with D possibly being TRBD1 or TRBD2 (5 bases each). The CDR3 has 16 amino acids. The germline gives CDR1 PRHDT, CDR2 FYEKMQ (reference sequence). Trimming left V 4 bases short and J 0 bases short, with 15 bases between. The CDR3 bases are TGTGCCAGCAGCTCATGGTCGGGGCCCCACCAAGAGACCCAGTACTTC. Amino acids: CASSSWSGPHQETQYF.

The V and J genes are TRBV6-5 and TRBJ2-7, with TRBD2 as a possible D gene (6 bases). Trimming removed 0 bases at V and 3 bases at J, with 12 bases between. Germline V gives CDR1 MNHEY, CDR2 SVGAGI. The CDR3 length is 15 residues. CDR3 region: CASSYSTWRGYEQYF. The CDR3 DNA reads TGTGCCAGCAGTTACTCGACCTGGAGGGGCTACGAGCAGTACTTC.

The rearrangement joins TRBV29-1 to TRBJ1-5, with 7 bases that match TRBD1. Germline CDR1 SQVTM, CDR2 ANQGSEA. The length of the CDR3 is 12 residues. Trimming removed 6 bases from V and 5 bases from J; junction bases left unmatched: 4. The CDR3 loop reads CSVQGFDQPQHF. The CDR3 DNA reads as TGCAGCGTACAGGGGTTCGATCAGCCCCAGCATTTT.

The chain links TRBV28 to TRBJ2-6; no clear D gene. The CDR3 has 15 residues. The ends were cut back, 3 bases at V and 4 bases at J, with 10 bases in the middle. CDR1 MDHEN and CDR2 SYDVKM come from the germline V gene. CDR3 amino acids: CASSFGQSGANVLTF. The CDR3, as DNA: TGTGCCAGCAGTTTTGGGCAATCCGGGGCCAACGTCCTGACTTTC. Full variable domain (missing parts from reference TRBV28 and TRBJ2-6): DVKVTQSSRYLVKRTGEKVFLECVQDMDHENMFWYRQDPGLGLRLIYFSYDVKMKEKGDIPEGYSVSREKKERFSLILESASTNQTSMYLCASSFGQSGANVLTFGAGSRLTVL.

The CDR3 loop is CASSSGLADYEQYF. The DNA for the CDR3 is TGTGCCAGCAGCTCGGGACTAGCGGACTACGAGCAGTACTTC. The chain has TRBV5-6 and TRBJ2-7, with 11 bases lining up with TRBD2. Germline trimming cut 3 bases from V and 3 bases from J; bases unmatched to any gene: 2. The CDR3 loop spans 14 amino acids. Germline CDR1 is SGHDT and CDR2 is YYEEEE.

The chain has TRBV5-6 and TRBJ2-2; the match to TRBD2 covers 9 bases. With 4 bases clipped from V and 3 bases from J, the junction kept 13 bases outside the gene matches. Germline V CDR1 and CDR2: SGHDT, YYEEEE. The CDR3 sequence is 18 residues long. The chain's CDR3 is CASSLKTSGTIHTGELFF. The CDR3 DNA reads as TGTGCCAGCAGCCTGAAGACTAGCGGTACGATTCACACCGGGGAGCTGTTTTTT.

The CDR3: CASSLQTGETQYF. As DNA, the CDR3 is TGCGCCAGCAGCTTACAGACAGGGGAGACCCAGTACTTC. The V call is TRBV5-1, the J call TRBJ2-5; the match to TRBD1 covers 7 bases. The trim removed 2 bases at V and 5 bases at J, leaving 3 bases unmatched. Per the germline V gene, CDR1 is SGHRS and CDR2 is YFSETQ. This CDR3 has 13 residues.

The chain recombines TRBV27 with TRBJ1-2; D is undetermined. CDR1 and CDR2 (germline): MNHEY, SMNVEV (reference sequence). CDR3 length equals 14 residues. V shed 3 bases and J shed 8 bases, with 16 bases lying between them. The CDR3: CASSLLPEAWGYTF. In DNA form, the CDR3 reads TGTGCCAGCAGTTTGTTACCGGAGGCTTGGGGCTACACCTTC.

The genes are TRBV19 and TRBJ1-1; no definite D call. The CDR3 is made up of 15 amino acids. CDR1 is LNHDA, CDR2 SQIVND, per germline (reference sequence). V was cut by 5 bases and J by 0 bases, with 13 bases left in between. DNA for the CDR3: TGTGCCAGTAGTCGGGGATCGAATATGAACACTGAAGCTTTCTTT. Encoded protein: CASSRGSNMNTEAFF.

This clone has only one observation. V and J are TRBV19 and TRBJ2-4; 9 bases align to TRBD2. The length of the CDR3 is 15 residues. CDR1 is LNHDA, CDR2 SQIVND, per germline (reference sequence). V lost 7 bases, J lost 0 bases, and 4 bases stayed unmatched. DNA of the CDR3: TGTGCCAGTACCGCGGGAGGGACAGCCAAAAACATTCAGTACTTC. Its translation: CASTAGGTAKNIQYF.

The chain recombines TRBV6-5 with TRBJ2-7; 7 nucleotides line up with TRBD2. Germline V gene data show CDR1 as MNHEY and CDR2 as SVGAGI. The CDR3 covers 14 residues. The V and J ends lost 11 bases and 5 bases, in that order; junction bases with no gene match: 15. CDR3 residues: CAAGPSVRENEQYF. In DNA form, the CDR3 reads TGTGCCGCCGGGCCCTCTGTGCGGGAGAACGAGCAGTACTTC.

This chain connects TRBV19 to TRBJ2-7; D tentatively reads TRBD1 or TRBD2 (5 bases each). V was pared by 3 bases and J by 6 bases, with 15 bases between. Germline CDR1 LNHDA, CDR2 SQIVND (reference sequence). The CDR3 is 14 residues long. The CDR3 nucleotides read TGTGCCAGTAGTATTGGGCCCGGGGCCGGCGAGCAGTACTTC. This encodes CASSIGPGAGEQYF. The entire variable domain, with the rest obtained from reference TRBV19 and TRBJ2-7, is as follows: DGGITQSPKYLFRKEGQNVTLSCEQNLNHDAMYWYRQDPGQGLRLIYYSQIVNDFQKGDIAEGYSVSREKKESFPLTVTSAQKNPTAFYLCASSIGPGAGEQYFGPGTRLTVT.

This chain links TRBV7-2 with TRBJ2-1, with 9 bases aligning to TRBD2. V dropped 5 bases and J dropped 6; count of bases not matched to a gene: 5. CDR3 length: 14 residues. Germline lookup yields CDR1 SGHTA and CDR2 FQGNSA. The CDR3 sequence: CASSPRTSVNEQFF. The CDR3 DNA reads as TGTGCCAGCAGCCCCCGGACTAGCGTCAATGAGCAGTTCTTC. The full variable domain, with the rest looked up from reference TRBV7-2 and TRBJ2-1, is GAGVSQSPSNKVTEKGKDVELRCDPISGHTALYWYRQSLGQGLEFLIYFQGNSAPDKSGLPSDRFSAERTGGSVSTLTIQRTQQEDSAVYLCASSPRTSVNEQFFGPGTRLTVL.

The rearrangement links TRBV19 to TRBJ2-5; the D call may be TRBD1 or TRBD2 (5 bases each). Between the trimmed V and J ends, which lost 1 base and 4 bases, there was a span of 13 bases. Germline CDR1 is LNHDA and CDR2 is SQIVND (reference sequence). The CDR3 extends over 15 amino acids. This CDR3 reads CASSIVGGVVETQYF. The CDR3 nucleotides read TGTGCCAGTAGTATAGTTGGGGGAGTGGTAGAGACCCAGTACTTC.

The chain links TRBV5-4 to TRBJ2-7; 11 nucleotides match TRBD2. In germline, CDR1 is SGHNT, CDR2 YYREEE (reference sequence). V lost 0 bases, J lost 3 bases, and 5 bases stayed unmatched. The CDR3 covers 16 residues. As DNA, the CDR3 is TGTGCCAGCAGCTTGGGGGGGACTAGCGGAAACTACGAGCAGTACTTC. Protein sequence: CASSLGGTSGNYEQYF.

The chain employs TRBV7-9 and TRBJ1-1, with 12 positions matching TRBD1. V was clipped by 3 bases and J by 7 bases; unmatched bases: 6. Germline V gene sequence: CDR1 SEHNR, CDR2 FQNEAQ (reference sequence). CDR3 length: 15 residues. For the CDR3, the DNA is TGTGCCAGCAGCTTCGTGGGACAGGGGGCTGTTGAAGCTTTCTTT. It codes for CASSFVGQGAVEAFF.

The chain joins TRBV7-2 to TRBJ1-1, with no clear D. The germline V and J ends were trimmed by 1 base and 4 bases, with 4 bases remaining between them. Germline V lookup: CDR1 SGHTA, CDR2 FQGNSA. This CDR3 has 12 residues. As DNA, the CDR3 is TGTGCCAGCAGCTTAGGTTTCACTGAAGCTTTCTTT. This encodes CASSLGFTEAFF.

This clone showed up just once. The J gene is TRBJ2-1, the V gene TRBV14; D might be TRBD2 (6 bases). From germline, CDR1 is SGHDN and CDR2 FVKESK. Trimming took 3 bases from V and 2 from J, leaving 17 bases between them. CDR3 length: 17 amino acids. CDR3 bases: TGTGCCAGCAGCCATCTTATCGGGACTGAGCCCTACAATGAGCAGTTCTTC. It encodes CASSHLIGTEPYNEQFF.

The chain links TRBV7-3 to TRBJ2-3; D is unclear. V was pared by 5 bases and J by 0 bases, with 9 bases between. This CDR3 comprises 14 residues. CDR1 is SGHTA and CDR2 is FQGTGA in the germline V gene. The CDR3 DNA sequence: TGTGCCAGCAGCACCGACGGGAGCACAGATACGCAGTATTTT. Protein: CASSTDGSTDTQYF.

For the CDR3, the DNA is TGTGCCAGTAGTGCTCTCTCGGGGACCGGGGAGCTGTTTTTT. This sequence encodes CASSALSGTGELFF. The chain links TRBV19 to TRBJ2-2, with a tentative D call TRBD2 (5 bases). The germline V and J ends were trimmed by 5 bases and 5 bases, with 12 bases remaining between them. The CDR3 extends over 14 amino acids. Germline CDR1 reads LNHDA; CDR2 reads SQIVND (reference sequence).

This chain uses TRBV4-1 with TRBJ2-7; D is possibly TRBD2 (5 bases). The V gene's germline CDR1 is MGHRA and CDR2 YSYEKL. V was shortened by 1 base and J by 2 bases, with 9 bases between the two germline ends. This CDR3 is 14 amino acids long. The CDR3 is CASSQAVGAYEQYF. The CDR3 bases are TGCGCCAGCAGCCAAGCTGTGGGAGCCTACGAGCAGTACTTC.

J is TRBJ1-1 and V is TRBV25-1, with a weak D call TRBD1 (6 bases). The CDR3 runs to 11 residues. Trimming took off 5 bases at V and 7 bases at J, with 8 bases between the two ends. CDR1 is MGHDK and CDR2 is SYGVNS in the germline V gene. CDR3: CASSRQVEAFF. In DNA, the CDR3 is TGTGCCAGCAGTAGACAGGTTGAAGCTTTCTTT.

This clone has a handful of counts. This chain connects TRBV27 to TRBJ1-4; 7 positions agree with TRBD1. J was trimmed by 0 bases and V by 8 bases; bases with no gene match: 0. Germline CDR1 reads MNHEY; CDR2 reads SMNVEV (reference sequence). CDR3 length: 13 amino acids. CDR3 in amino acids: CASGTATNEKLFF. The CDR3 nucleotides are TGTGCCAGCGGGACAGCAACTAATGAAAAACTGTTTTTT.

The rearrangement joins TRBV7-8 to TRBJ2-7; D tentatively fits TRBD1 or TRBD2 (5 bases each). This CDR3 is built from 14 residues. V lost 5 bases and J 2 bases, leaving 13 bases between the germline ends. Germline assignment: CDR1 SGHVS and CDR2 FQNEAQ. CDR3 loop: CASSPAGGPYEQYF. In DNA form, the CDR3 reads TGTGCCAGCAGCCCTGCTGGGGGACCCTACGAGCAGTACTTC.

The chain couples TRBV23-1 to TRBJ2-5; D is possibly TRBD1 (6 bases). TRBV23-1 is filed as an ORF, its function uncertain. The CDR3 totals 17 residues. Trimming pared 3 bases from V and 3 bases from J, leaving 20 bases between. The CDR3 nucleotides read TGCGCCAGCAGTCAGGCCGGGACAACCTTACGGGAAGAGACCCAGTACTTC. It encodes CASSQAGTTLREETQYF.

The V gene is TRBV29-1, the J gene TRBJ2-1; 11 positions match TRBD2. Germline lookup yields CDR1 SQVTM and CDR2 ANQGSEA. The CDR3 runs 16 residues. Losses at the gene ends were 6 bases for V and 0 bases for J; bases not matched to a gene: 7. The CDR3 sequence is CSVVGLAATSYNEQFF. The CDR3 DNA is TGCAGCGTCGTGGGACTAGCGGCGACCTCCTACAATGAGCAGTTCTTC.